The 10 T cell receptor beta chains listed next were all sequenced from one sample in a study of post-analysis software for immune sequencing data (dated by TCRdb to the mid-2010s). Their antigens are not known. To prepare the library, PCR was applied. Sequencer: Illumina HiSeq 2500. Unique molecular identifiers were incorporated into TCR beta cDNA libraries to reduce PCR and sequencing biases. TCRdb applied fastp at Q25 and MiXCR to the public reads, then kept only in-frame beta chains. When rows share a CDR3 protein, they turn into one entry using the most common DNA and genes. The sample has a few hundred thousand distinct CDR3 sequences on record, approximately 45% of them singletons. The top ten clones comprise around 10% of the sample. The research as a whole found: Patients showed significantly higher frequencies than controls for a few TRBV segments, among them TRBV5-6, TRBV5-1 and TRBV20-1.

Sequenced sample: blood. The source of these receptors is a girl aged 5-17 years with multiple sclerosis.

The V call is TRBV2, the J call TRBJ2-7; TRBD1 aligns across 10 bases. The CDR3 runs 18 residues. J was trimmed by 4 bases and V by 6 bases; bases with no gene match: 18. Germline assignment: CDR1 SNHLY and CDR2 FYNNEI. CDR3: CASRETGGAGPLLYEQYF. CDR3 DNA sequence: TGTGCCAGCAGAGAGACAGGGGGCGCAGGTCCCCTACTTTACGAGCAGTACTTC.

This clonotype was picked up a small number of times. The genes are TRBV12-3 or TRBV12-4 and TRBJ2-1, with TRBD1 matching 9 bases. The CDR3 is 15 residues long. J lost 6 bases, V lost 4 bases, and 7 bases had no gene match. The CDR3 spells CASSSGQGLVNEQFF. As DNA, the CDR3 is TGTGCCAGCAGTTCGGGACAGGGACTCGTCAATGAGCAGTTCTTC.

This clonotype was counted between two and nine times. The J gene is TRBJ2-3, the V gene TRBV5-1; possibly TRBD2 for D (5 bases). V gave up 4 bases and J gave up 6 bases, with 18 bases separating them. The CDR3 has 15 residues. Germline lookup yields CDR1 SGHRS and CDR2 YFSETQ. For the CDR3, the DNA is TGCGCCAGCAGCGCCACGGGGTTCCCCGGGGATACGCAGTATTTT. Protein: CASSATGFPGDTQYF.

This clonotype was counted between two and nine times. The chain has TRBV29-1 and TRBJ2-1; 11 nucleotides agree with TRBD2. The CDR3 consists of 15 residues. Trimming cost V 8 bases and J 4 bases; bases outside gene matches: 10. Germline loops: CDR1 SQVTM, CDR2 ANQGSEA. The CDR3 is CSTEVAGGSYNEQFF. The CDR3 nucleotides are TGCAGCACCGAGGTAGCGGGAGGGTCTTACAATGAGCAGTTCTTC.

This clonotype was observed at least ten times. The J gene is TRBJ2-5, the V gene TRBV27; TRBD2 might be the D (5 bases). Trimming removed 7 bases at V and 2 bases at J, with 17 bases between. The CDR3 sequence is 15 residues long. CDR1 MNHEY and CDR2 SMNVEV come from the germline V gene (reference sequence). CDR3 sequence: CASTPRSGKQETQYF. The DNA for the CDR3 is TGTGCCAGCACCCCTCGGAGCGGCAAGCAAGAGACCCAGTACTTC.

The CDR3 here is CASSYALDGATQYF. The DNA of the CDR3 is TGTGCCAGCAGTTACGCCCTCGACGGAGCGACCCAGTACTTC. This chain uses TRBV6-5 with TRBJ2-5, with D unresolved. Germline CDR1 is MNHEY and CDR2 is SVGAGI. The CDR3 length is 14 residues. V was shortened by 2 bases and J by 7 bases, with 14 bases between the two germline ends.

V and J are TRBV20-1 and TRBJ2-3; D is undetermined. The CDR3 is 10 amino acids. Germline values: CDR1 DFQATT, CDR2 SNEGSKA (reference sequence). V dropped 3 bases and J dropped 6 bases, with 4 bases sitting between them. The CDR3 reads CSASSDTQYF. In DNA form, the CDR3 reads TGCAGTGCTAGTAGTGATACGCAGTATTTT.

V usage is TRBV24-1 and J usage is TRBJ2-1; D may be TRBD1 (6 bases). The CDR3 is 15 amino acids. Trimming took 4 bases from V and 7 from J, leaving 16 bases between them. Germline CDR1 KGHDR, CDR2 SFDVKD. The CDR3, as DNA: TGTGCCACCAGTGACCAATACAGGGACCATAATGAGCAGTTCTTC. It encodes CATSDQYRDHNEQFF.

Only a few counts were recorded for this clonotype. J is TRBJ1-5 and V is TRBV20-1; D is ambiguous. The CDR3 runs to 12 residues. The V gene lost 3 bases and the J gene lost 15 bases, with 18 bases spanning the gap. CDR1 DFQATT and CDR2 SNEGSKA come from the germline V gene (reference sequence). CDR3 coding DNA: TGCAGTGCTAGTGCTGGGATTAAAGCCTCGCATTTT. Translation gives CSASAGIKASHF.

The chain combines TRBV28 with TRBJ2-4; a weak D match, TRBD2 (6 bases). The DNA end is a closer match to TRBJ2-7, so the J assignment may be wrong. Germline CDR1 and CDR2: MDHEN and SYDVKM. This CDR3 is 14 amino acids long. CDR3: CASRGGPARNEQYF. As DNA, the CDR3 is TGTGCCAGCAGGGGGGGACCAGCTAGGAACGAGCAGTACTTC.